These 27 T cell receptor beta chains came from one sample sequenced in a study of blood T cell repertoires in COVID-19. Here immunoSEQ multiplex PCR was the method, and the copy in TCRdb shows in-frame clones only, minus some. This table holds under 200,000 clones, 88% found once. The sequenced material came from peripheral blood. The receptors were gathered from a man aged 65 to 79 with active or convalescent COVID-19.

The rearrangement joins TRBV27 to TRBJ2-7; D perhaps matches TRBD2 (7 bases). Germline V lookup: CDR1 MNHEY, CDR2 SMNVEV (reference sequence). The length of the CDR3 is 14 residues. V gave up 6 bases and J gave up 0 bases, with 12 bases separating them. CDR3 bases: TGTGCCAGCAGCATGGGGGGGCGCTCCTACGAGCAGTACTTC. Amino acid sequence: CASSMGGRSYEQYF.

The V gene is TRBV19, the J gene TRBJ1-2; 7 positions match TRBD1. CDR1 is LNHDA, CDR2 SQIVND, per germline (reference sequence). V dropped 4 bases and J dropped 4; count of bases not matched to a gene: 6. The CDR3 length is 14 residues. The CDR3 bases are TGTGCCAGTAGTACCGAGACAGGGAGCTATGGCTACACCTTC. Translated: CASSTETGSYGYTF.

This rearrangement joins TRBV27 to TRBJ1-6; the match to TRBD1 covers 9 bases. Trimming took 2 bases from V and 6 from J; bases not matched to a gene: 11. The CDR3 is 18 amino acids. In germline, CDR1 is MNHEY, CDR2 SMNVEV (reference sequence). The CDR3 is CASSLKPGQGAFNSPLHF. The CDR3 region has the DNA TGTGCCAGCAGTTTAAAACCGGGACAGGGAGCCTTTAATTCACCCCTCCACTTT.

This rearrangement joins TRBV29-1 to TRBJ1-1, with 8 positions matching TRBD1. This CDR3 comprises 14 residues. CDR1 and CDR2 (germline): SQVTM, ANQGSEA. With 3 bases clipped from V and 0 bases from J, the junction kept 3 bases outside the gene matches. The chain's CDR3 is CSVDRTGMNTEAFF. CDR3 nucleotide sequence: TGCAGCGTTGATCGGACAGGGATGAACACTGAAGCTTTCTTT.

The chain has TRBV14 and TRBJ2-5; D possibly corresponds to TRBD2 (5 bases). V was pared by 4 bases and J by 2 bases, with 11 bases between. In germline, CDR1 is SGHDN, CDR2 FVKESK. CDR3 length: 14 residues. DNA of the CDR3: TGTGCCAGCAGCCTGTGGAGGCAGCAAGAGACCCAGTACTTC. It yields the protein CASSLWRQQETQYF.

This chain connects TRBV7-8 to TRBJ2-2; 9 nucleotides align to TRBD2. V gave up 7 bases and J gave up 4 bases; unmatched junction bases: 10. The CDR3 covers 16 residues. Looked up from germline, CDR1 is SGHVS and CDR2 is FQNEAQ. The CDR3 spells CASTSISGSGTGELFF. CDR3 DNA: TGTGCCAGCACCTCCATTAGCGGGAGTGGCACCGGGGAGCTGTTTTTT.

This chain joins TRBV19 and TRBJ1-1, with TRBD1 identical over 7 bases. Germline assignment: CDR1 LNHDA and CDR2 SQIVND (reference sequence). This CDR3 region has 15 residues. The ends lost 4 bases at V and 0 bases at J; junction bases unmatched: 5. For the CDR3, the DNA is TGTGCCAGTAGTACCCGGGACAGCTTGAACACTGAAGCTTTCTTT. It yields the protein CASSTRDSLNTEAFF.

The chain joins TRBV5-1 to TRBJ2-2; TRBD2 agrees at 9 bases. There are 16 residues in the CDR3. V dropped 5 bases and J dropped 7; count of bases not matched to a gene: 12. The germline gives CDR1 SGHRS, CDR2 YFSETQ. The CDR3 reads CASRSPTGTSIGELFF. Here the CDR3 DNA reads TGCGCCAGCAGATCACCAACCGGGACTAGCATCGGGGAGCTGTTTTTT.

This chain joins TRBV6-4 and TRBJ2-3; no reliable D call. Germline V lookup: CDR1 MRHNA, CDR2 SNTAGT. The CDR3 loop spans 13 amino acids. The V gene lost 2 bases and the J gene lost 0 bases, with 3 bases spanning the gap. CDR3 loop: CASSDGSTDTQYF. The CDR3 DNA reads TGTGCCAGCAGTGACGGCAGCACAGATACGCAGTATTTT.

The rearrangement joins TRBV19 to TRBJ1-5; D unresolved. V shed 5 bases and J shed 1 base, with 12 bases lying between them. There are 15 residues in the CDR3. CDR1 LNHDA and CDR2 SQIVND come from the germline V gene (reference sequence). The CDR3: CASSQAGQSNQPQHF. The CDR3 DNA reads TGTGCCAGTAGTCAGGCGGGCCAGAGCAATCAGCCCCAGCATTTT. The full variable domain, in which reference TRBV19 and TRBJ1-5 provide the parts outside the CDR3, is DGGITQSPKYLFRKEGQNVTLSCEQNLNHDAMYWYRQDPGQGLRLIYYSQIVNDFQKGDIAEGYSVSREKKESFPLTVTSAQKNPTAFYLCASSQAGQSNQPQHFGDGTRLSIL.

The CDR3 DNA reads TGTGCCAGCACGCAGGGACTCTCGTCCGACTATGGCTACACCTTC. Its translation: CASTQGLSSDYGYTF. The chain joins TRBV5-6 to TRBJ1-2; D might be TRBD1 (5 bases). The ends were cut back, 6 bases at V and 3 bases at J, with 18 bases in the middle. The CDR3 contains 15 residues. Germline lookup yields CDR1 SGHDT and CDR2 YYEEEE. The whole variable domain, filled in from reference TRBV5-6 and TRBJ1-2, reads DAGVTQSPTHLIKTRGQQVTLRCSPKSGHDTVSWYQQALGQGPQFIFQYYEEEERQRGNFPDRFSGHQFPNYSSELNVNALLLGDSALYLCASTQGLSSDYGYTFGSGTRLTVV.

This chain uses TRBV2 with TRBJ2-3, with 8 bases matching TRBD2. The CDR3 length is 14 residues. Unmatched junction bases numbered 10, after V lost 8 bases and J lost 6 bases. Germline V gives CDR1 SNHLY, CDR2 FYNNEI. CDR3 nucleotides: TGTGCCAGCCTACTAGCGGCCCTGGGGGATACGCAGTATTTT. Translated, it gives CASLLAALGDTQYF.

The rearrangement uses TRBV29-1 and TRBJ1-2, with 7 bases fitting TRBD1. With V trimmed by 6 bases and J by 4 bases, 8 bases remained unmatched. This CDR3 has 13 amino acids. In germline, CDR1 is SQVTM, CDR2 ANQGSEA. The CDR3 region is CSVQGGAGYGYTF. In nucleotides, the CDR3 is TGCAGCGTCCAAGGGGGCGCCGGCTATGGCTACACCTTC.

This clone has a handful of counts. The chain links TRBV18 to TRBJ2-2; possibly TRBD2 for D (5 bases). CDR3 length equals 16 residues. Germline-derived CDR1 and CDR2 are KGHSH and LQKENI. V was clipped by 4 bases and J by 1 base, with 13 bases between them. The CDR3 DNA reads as TGTGCCAGCTCACAACCGAGCGGATGGAACACCGGGGAGCTGTTTTTT. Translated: CASSQPSGWNTGELFF.

This chain's CDR3 is CASSIGSSGNTIYF. CDR3 coding DNA: TGTGCCAGTAGTATTGGCAGCTCTGGAAACACCATATATTTT. The chain has TRBV19 and TRBJ1-3; D is undetermined. CDR1 LNHDA and CDR2 SQIVND come from the germline V gene (reference sequence). This CDR3 comprises 14 residues. The V and J ends lost 3 bases and 0 bases respectively, with 6 bases between them.

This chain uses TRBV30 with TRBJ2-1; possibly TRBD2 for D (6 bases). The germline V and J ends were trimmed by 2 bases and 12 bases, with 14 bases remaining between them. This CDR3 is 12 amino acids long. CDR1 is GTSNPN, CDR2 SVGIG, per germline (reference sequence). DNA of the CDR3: TGTGCCTGGAGTACCCCGCCCGGGGGGCAGTTCTTC. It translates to CAWSTPPGGQFF.

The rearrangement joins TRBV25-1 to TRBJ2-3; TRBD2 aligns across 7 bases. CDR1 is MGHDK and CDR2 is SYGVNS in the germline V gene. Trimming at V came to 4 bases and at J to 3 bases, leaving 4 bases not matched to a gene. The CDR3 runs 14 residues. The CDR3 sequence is CASSVERDTDTQYF. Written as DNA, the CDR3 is TGTGCCAGCAGTGTGGAGCGGGATACAGATACGCAGTATTTT.

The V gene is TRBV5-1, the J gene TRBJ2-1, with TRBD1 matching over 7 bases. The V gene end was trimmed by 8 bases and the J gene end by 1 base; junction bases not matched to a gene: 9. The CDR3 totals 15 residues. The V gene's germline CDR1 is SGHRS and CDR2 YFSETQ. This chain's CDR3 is CASTNRGGSYNEQFF. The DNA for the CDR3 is TGCGCCAGTACCAACAGGGGTGGGTCCTACAATGAGCAGTTCTTC.

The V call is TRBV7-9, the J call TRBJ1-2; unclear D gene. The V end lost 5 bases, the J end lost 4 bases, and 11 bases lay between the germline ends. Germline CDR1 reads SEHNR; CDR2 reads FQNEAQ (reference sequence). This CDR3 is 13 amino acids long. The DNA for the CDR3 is TGTGCCAGCAGCCCGCTGGCCAGCTATGGCTACACCTTC. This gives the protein CASSPLASYGYTF.

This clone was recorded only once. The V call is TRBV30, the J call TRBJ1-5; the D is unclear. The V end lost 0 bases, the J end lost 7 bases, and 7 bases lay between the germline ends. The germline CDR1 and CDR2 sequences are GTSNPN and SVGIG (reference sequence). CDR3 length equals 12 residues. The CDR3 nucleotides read TGTGCCTGGAGTGTAGGGAGGCAGCCCCAGCATTTT. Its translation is CAWSVGRQPQHF.

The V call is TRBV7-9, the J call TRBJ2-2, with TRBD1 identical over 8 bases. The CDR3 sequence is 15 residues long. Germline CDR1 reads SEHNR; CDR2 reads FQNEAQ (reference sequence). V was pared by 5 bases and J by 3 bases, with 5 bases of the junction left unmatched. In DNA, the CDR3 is TGTGCCAGCAGCACGCGGACAGGGTACACCGGGGAGCTGTTTTTT. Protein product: CASSTRTGYTGELFF.

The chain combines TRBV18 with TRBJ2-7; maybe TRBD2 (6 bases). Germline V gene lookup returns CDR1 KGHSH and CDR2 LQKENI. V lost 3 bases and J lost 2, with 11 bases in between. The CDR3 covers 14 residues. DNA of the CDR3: TGTGCCAGCTCACCGGGACTGGGAACCTACGAGCAGTACTTC. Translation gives CASSPGLGTYEQYF.

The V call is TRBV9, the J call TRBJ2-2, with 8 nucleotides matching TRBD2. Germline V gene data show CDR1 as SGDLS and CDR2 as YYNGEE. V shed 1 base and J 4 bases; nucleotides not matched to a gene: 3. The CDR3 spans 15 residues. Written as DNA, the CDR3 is TGTGCCAGCAGCGTAAGTCTAGCGGGCACCGGGGAGCTGTTTTTT. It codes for CASSVSLAGTGELFF.

The CDR3 region is CAWSGLDPGTGELFF. The DNA of the CDR3 is TGTGCCTGGAGTGGGCTAGACCCGGGGACCGGGGAGCTGTTTTTT. The chain employs TRBV30 and TRBJ2-2; D is perhaps TRBD2 (5 bases). CDR1 is GTSNPN, CDR2 SVGIG, per germline (reference sequence). V shed 1 base and J shed 5 bases, with 14 bases lying between them. The CDR3 has 15 amino acids.

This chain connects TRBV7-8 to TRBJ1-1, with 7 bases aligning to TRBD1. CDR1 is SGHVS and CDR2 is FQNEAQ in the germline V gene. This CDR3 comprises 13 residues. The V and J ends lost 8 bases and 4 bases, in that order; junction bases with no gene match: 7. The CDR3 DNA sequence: TGTGCCAGCTCAGAACAGGGGTTCACTGAAGCTTTCTTT. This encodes CASSEQGFTEAFF.

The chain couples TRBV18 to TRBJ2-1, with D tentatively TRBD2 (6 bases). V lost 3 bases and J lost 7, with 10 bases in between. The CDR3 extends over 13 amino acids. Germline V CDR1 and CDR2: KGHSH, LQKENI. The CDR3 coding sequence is TGTGCCAGCTCACCCGGGGGAAGGAATGAGCAGTTCTTC. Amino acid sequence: CASSPGGRNEQFF.

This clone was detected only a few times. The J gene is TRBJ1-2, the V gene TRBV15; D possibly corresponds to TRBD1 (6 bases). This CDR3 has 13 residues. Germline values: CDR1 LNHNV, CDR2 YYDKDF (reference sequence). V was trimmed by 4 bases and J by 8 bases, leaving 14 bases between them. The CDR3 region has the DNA TGTGCCACCAGCAAGGACAGAGCTCTAGGCTACACCTTC. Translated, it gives CATSKDRALGYTF.